The 9 T cell receptor beta chains below were found in one sample sequenced in a study of shared clonotypes between healthy human individuals. Profiled with immunoSEQ multiplex PCR; TCRdb holds only in-frame clones, not every one. Found here are about 520,000 clones, approximately 82% of them singletons; the top ten hold 12%. Material for sequencing was PBMCs. All receptors come from a middle-aged woman in good health. Some clones in this sample may be carry-over from other donors' samples.

CDR3 DNA sequence: TGTGCCACCAGCAGTGTTGGACGGACAGATACGCAGTATTTT. Translating it yields CATSSVGRTDTQYF. The chain is built from TRBV15 and TRBJ2-3; D not resolved. V lost 3 bases, J lost 3 bases, and 10 bases lay in between. The CDR3 sequence is 14 residues long. Germline CDR1 is LNHNV and CDR2 is YYDKDF (reference sequence).

This clone was observed at least ten times. The V gene is TRBV10-2, the J gene TRBJ1-1; a weak D match, TRBD1 (5 bases). The CDR3 spans 12 residues. The ends were cut back, 7 bases at V and 2 bases at J, with 8 bases in the middle. CDR1 is WSHSY and CDR2 is SAAADI in the germline V gene. In nucleotides, the CDR3 is TGCGCCAGCAAGGGGAGAAACACTGAAGCTTTCTTT. Residues: CASKGRNTEAFF.

This chain links TRBV9 with TRBJ2-7, with TRBD2 matching 10 bases. Germline values: CDR1 SGDLS, CDR2 YYNGEE. Trimming cost V 0 bases and J 3 bases; bases outside gene matches: 3. The CDR3 consists of 15 residues. As DNA, the CDR3 is TGTGCCAGCAGCGTAGGTGCTAGCGGGAGCTACGAGCAGTACTTC. Protein sequence: CASSVGASGSYEQYF. The full variable domain, rest sourced from reference TRBV9 and TRBJ2-7, is DSGVTQTPKHLITATGQRVTLRCSPRSGDLSVYWYQQSLDQGLQFLIQYYNGEERAKGNILERFSAQQFPDLHSELNLSSLELGDSALYFCASSVGASGSYEQYFGPGTRLTVT.

This clone has more than one count but fewer than ten. The chain recombines TRBV4-1 with TRBJ2-2, with a possible D match to TRBD1 (5 bases). The V and J ends lost 0 bases and 12 bases respectively, with 20 bases between them. The germline CDR1 and CDR2 sequences are MGHRA and YSYEKL. CDR3 length equals 16 residues. In DNA form, the CDR3 reads TGCGCCAGCAGCCAAGATCTGCAGGGCCCACATCGACAGCTGTTTTTT. It encodes CASSQDLQGPHRQLFF.

This chain uses TRBV19 with TRBJ2-7; TRBD1 matches at 7 bases. The ends lost 5 bases at V and 3 bases at J; junction bases unmatched: 4. Germline CDR1 LNHDA, CDR2 SQIVND (reference sequence). The CDR3 length is 13 residues. The CDR3 nucleotides are TGTGCCAGTAGTCGAGGGACAGACTACGAGCAGTACTTC. Translation: CASSRGTDYEQYF.

The chain uses TRBV5-8 and TRBJ2-5, with TRBD2 as a possible D gene (5 bases). The V gene lost 1 base and the J gene lost 4 bases, with 11 bases spanning the gap. The germline V gene encodes CDR1 SGHTS and CDR2 YDEGEE. This CDR3 has 14 amino acids. The CDR3 DNA reads as TGTGCCAGCAGCTTGTGGCTAGCAGGAGAGACCCAGTACTTC. Its translation is CASSLWLAGETQYF.

The V call is TRBV10-3, the J call TRBJ2-1; the match to TRBD2 covers 8 bases. With V trimmed by 0 bases and J by 4 bases, 8 bases remained unmatched. The CDR3 extends over 17 amino acids. Germline CDR1 reads ENHRY; CDR2 reads SYGVKD. The DNA for the CDR3 is TGTGCCATCAGTGAGTCGAAAGGCTTAGCGGGGTACAATGAGCAGTTCTTC. Protein sequence: CAISESKGLAGYNEQFF.

The V call is TRBV11-3, the J call TRBJ1-5; D is possibly TRBD1 (5 bases). Germline-derived CDR1 and CDR2 are SGHNT and YENEEA. The V gene lost 9 bases and the J gene lost 0 bases, with 12 bases spanning the gap. The CDR3 loop spans 14 amino acids. The CDR3 sequence: CARGGPYSNQPQHF. In DNA, the CDR3 is TGTGCCAGGGGGGGACCTTATAGCAATCAGCCCCAGCATTTT.

This clone was picked up one time. The chain carries TRBV4-2 and TRBJ2-1; TRBD1 agrees at 12 bases. This CDR3 has 20 residues. V was clipped by 5 bases and J by 2 bases; unmatched bases: 16. From germline, CDR1 is LGHNA and CDR2 YNFKEQ. CDR3 protein: CASSGTKGTGGSSAYNEQFF. The CDR3 DNA reads as TGTGCCAGCAGCGGAACAAAGGGGACAGGGGGCAGTTCCGCCTACAATGAGCAGTTCTTC.